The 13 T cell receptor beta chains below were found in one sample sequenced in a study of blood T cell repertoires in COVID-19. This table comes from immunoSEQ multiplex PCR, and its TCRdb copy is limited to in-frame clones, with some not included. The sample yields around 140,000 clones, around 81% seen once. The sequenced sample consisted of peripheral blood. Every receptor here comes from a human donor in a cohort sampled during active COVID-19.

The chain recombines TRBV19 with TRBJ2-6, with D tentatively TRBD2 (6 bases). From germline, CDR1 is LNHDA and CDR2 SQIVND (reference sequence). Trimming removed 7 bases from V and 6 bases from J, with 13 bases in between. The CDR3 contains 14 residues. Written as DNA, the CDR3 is TGTGCCAGTAAGGAGGGGCGGTTGGCCAACGTCCTGACTTTC. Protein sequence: CASKEGRLANVLTF.

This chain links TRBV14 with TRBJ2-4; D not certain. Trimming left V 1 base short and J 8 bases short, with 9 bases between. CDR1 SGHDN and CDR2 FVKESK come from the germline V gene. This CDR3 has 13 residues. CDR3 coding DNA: TGTGCCAGCAGCCAAGGAGGAAGCGACATTCAGTACTTC. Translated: CASSQGGSDIQYF.

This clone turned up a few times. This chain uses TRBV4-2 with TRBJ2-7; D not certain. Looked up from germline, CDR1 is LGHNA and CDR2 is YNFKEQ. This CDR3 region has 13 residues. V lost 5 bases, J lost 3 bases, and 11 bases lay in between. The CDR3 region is CASSEGSVYEQYF. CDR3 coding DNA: TGTGCCAGCAGCGAAGGGTCGGTCTACGAGCAGTACTTC.

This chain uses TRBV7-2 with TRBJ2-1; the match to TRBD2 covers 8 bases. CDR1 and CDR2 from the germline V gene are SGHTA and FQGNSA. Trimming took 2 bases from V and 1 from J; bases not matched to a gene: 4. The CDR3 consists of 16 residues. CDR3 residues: CASSLSASGSYNEQFF. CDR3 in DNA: TGTGCCAGCAGCTTATCGGCTAGCGGGTCCTACAATGAGCAGTTCTTC.

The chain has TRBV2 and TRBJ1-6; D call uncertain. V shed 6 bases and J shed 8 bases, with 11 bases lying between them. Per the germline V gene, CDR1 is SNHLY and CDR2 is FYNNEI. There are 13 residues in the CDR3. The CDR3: CASSQQGDSPLHF. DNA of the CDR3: TGTGCCAGCAGCCAACAAGGAGATTCACCCCTCCACTTT. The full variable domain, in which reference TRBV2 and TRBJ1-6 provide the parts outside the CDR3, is EPEVTQTPSHQVTQMGQEVILRCVPISNHLYFYWYRQILGQKVEFLVSFYNNEISEKSEIFDDQFSVERPDGSNFTLKIRSTKLEDSAMYFCASSQQGDSPLHFGNGTRLTVT.

Written as DNA, the CDR3 is TGTGCCAGCAGTTCACTCCCCGGGACTGGGAACACTGAAGCTTTCTTT. Translation: CASSSLPGTGNTEAFF. The gene calls are TRBV28 and TRBJ1-1, with D maybe TRBD1 (5 bases). Germline V gene lookup returns CDR1 MDHEN and CDR2 SYDVKM. V shed 4 bases and J shed 1 base, with 16 bases lying between them. This CDR3 is built from 16 residues.

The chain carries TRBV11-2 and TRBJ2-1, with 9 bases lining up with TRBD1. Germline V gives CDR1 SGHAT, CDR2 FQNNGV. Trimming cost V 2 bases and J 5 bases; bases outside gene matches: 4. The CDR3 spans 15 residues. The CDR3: CASSLIWTGDNEQFF. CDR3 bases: TGTGCCAGCAGCTTAATCTGGACAGGGGACAATGAGCAGTTCTTC.

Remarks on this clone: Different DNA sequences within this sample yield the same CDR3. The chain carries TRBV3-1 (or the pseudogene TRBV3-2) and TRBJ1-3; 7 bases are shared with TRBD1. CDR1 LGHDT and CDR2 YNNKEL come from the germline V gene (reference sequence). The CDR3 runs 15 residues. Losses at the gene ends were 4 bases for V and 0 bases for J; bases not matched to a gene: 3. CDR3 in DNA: TGTGCCAGCAGCCGAGGGACAGCCTCTGGAAACACCATATATTTT. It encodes CASSRGTASGNTIYF.

This chain's CDR3 is CASSVGTGGRGYTF. In DNA, the CDR3 is TGTGCCAGCAGCGTAGGGACAGGGGGTCGTGGCTACACCTTC. The chain has TRBV9 and TRBJ1-2; TRBD1 aligns across 10 bases. The CDR3 is 14 amino acids. Germline trimming cut 0 bases from V and 7 bases from J; bases unmatched to any gene: 3. CDR1 and CDR2 (germline): SGDLS, YYNGEE.

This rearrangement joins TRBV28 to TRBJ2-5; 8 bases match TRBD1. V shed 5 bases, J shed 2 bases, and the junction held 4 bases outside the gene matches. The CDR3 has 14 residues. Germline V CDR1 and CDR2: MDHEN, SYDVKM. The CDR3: CASSLRQGQETQYF. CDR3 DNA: TGTGCCAGCAGTCTCCGACAGGGGCAAGAGACCCAGTACTTC.

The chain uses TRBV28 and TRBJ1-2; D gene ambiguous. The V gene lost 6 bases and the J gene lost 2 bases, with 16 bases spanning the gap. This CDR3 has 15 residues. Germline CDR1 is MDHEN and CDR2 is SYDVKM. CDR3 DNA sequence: TGTGCCAGCAGACTGGATCCACAGACCAACTATGGCTACACCTTC. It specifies CASRLDPQTNYGYTF.

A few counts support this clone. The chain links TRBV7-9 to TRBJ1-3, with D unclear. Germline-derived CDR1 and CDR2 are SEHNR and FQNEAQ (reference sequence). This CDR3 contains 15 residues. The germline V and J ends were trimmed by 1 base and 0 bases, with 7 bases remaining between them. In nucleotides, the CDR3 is TGTGCCAGCAGCTTAGTGATCAGCTCTGGAAACACCATATATTTT. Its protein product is CASSLVISSGNTIYF.

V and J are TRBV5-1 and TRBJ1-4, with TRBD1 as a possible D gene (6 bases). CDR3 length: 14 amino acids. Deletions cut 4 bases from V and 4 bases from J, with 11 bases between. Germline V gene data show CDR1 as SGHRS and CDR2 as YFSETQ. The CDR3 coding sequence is TGCGCCAGCAGCCCGACAGGACGTAATGAAAAACTGTTTTTT. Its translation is CASSPTGRNEKLFF.